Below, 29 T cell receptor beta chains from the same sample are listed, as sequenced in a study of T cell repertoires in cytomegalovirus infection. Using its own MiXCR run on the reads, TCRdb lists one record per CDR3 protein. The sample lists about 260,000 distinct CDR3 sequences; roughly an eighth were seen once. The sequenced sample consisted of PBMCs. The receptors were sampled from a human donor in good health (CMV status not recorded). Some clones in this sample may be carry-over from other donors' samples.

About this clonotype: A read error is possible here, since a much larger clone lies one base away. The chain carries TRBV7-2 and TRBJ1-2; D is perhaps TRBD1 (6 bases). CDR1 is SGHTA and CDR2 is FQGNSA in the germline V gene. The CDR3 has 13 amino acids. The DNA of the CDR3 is TGTGCCAGCACCCAGGGGCTGGGGTATGGCCACACCTTC. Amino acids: CASTQGLGYGHTF.

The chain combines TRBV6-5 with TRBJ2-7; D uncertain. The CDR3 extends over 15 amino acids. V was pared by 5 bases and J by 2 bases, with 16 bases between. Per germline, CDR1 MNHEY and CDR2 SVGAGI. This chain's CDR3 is CASSNQRKGAYEQYF. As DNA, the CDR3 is TGTGCCAGCAGTAACCAACGAAAAGGAGCCTACGAGCAGTACTTC.

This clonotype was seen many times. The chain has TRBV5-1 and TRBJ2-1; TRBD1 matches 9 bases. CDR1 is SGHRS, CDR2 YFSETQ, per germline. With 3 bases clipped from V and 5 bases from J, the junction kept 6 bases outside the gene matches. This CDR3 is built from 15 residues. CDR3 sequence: CASSSWTGADNEQFF. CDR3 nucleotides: TGCGCCAGCAGCTCCTGGACAGGGGCGGACAATGAGCAGTTCTTC.

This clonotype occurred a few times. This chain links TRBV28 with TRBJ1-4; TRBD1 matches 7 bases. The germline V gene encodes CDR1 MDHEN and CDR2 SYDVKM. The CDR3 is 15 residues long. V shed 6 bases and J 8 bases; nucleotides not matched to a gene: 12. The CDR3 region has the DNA TGTGCCAGCAGCCAGACCGGGACAGCGTTGGAAAAACTGTTTTTT. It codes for CASSQTGTALEKLFF.

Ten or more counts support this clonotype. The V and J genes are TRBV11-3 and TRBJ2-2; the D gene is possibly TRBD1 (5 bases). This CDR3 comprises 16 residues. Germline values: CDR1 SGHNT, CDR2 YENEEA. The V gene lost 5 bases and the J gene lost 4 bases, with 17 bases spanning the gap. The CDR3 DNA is TGTGCCAGCAGCAAGGAGCAAGGGGAACGCACCGGGGAGCTGTTTTTT. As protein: CASSKEQGERTGELFF. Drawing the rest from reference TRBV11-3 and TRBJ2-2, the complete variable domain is EAGVVQSPRYKIIEKKQPVAFWCNPISGHNTLYWYLQNLGQGPELLIRYENEEAVDDSQLPKDRFSAERLKGVDSTLKIQPAELGDSAVYLCASSKEQGERTGELFFGEGSRLTVL.

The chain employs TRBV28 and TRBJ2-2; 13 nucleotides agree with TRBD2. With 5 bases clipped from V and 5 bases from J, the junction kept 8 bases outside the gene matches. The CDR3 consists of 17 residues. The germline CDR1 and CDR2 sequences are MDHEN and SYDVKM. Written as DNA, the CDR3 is TGTGCCAGCAGTCTCCGGACTAGCGGGAGACGTACCGGGGAGCTGTTTTTT. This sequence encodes CASSLRTSGRRTGELFF.

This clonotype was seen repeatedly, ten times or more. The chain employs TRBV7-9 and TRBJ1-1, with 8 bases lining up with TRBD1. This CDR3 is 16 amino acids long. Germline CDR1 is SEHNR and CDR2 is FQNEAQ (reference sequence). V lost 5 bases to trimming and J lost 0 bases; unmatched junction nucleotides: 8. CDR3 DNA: TGTGCCAGCAGCCTCTTGGGACAGGTATTGAACACTGAAGCTTTCTTT. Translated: CASSLLGQVLNTEAFF.

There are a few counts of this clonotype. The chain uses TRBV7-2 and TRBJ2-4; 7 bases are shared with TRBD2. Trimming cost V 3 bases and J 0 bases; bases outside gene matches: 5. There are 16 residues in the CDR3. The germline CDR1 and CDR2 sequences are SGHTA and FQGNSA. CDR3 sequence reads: CASSLNGGGAKNIQYF. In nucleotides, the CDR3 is TGTGCCAGCAGCTTGAACGGCGGGGGAGCCAAAAACATTCAGTACTTC.

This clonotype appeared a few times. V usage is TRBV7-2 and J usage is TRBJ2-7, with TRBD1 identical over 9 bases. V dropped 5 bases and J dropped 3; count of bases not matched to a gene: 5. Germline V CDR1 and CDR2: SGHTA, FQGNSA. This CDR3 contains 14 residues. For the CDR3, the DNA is TGTGCCAGCAGCATCCTGACAGGGGGCTACGAGCAGTACTTC. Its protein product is CASSILTGGYEQYF.

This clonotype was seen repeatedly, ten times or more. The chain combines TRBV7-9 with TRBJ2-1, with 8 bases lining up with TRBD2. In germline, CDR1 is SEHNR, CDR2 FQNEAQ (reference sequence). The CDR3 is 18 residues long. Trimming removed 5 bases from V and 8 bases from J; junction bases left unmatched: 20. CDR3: CASSIRTTLTAGAHEQFF. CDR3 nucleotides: TGTGCCAGCAGCATTCGAACCACCTTAACAGCGGGAGCTCATGAGCAGTTCTTC.

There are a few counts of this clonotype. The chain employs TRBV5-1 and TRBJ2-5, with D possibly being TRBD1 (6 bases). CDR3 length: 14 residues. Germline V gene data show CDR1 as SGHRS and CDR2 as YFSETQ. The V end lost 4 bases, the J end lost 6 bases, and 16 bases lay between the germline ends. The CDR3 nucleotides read TGCGCCAGCAGCCAACCCGGGACATTGAAGACCCAGTACTTC. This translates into CASSQPGTLKTQYF.

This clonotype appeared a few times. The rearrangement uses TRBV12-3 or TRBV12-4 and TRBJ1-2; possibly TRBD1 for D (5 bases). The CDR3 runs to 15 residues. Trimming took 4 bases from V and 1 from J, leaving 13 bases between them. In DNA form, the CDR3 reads TGTGCCAGCAGTTCGCCGGGACTCATTAACTATGGCTACACCTTC. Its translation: CASSSPGLINYGYTF.

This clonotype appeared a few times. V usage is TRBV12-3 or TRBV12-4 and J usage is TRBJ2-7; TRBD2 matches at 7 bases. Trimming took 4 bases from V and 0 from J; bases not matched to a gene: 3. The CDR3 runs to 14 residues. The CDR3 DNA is TGTGCCAGCAGTTCTGGGACTAACTCCTACGAGCAGTACTTC. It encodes CASSSGTNSYEQYF.

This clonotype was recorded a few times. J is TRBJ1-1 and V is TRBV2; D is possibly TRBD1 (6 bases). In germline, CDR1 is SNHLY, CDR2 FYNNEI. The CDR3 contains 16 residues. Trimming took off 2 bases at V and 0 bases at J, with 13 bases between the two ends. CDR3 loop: CASSESVRQVNTEAFF. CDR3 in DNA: TGTGCCAGCAGTGAATCAGTGCGACAGGTGAACACTGAAGCTTTCTTT.

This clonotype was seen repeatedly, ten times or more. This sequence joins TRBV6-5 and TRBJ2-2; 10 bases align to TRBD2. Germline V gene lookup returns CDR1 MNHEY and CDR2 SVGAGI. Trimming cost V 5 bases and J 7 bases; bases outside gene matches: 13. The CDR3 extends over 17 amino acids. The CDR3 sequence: CASSPGRSGRSVGELFF. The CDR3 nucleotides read TGTGCCAGCAGTCCGGGTCGTAGCGGGAGGTCGGTCGGGGAGCTGTTTTTT.

CDR3 sequence: CASSPQPVDTQYF. The CDR3 coding sequence is TGTGCCAGCAGCCCTCAGCCGGTAGATACGCAGTATTTT. The chain employs TRBV7-2 and TRBJ2-3, with no clear D. The CDR3 totals 13 residues. V shed 5 bases and J shed 5 bases, with 11 bases lying between them. The germline V gene has CDR1 SGHTA and CDR2 FQGNSA.

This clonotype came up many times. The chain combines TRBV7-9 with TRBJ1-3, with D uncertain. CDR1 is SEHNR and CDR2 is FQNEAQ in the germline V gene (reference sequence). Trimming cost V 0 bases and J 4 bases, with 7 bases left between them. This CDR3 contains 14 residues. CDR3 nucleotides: TGTGCCAGCAGCTTAGCAGGGTTCGGAAACACCATATATTTT. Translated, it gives CASSLAGFGNTIYF. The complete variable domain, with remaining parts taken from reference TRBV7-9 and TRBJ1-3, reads DTGVSQNPRHKITKRGQNVTFRCDPISEHNRLYWYRQTLGQGPEFLTYFQNEAQLEKSRLLSDRFSAERPKGSFSTLEIQRTEQGDSAMYLCASSLAGFGNTIYFGEGSWLTVV.

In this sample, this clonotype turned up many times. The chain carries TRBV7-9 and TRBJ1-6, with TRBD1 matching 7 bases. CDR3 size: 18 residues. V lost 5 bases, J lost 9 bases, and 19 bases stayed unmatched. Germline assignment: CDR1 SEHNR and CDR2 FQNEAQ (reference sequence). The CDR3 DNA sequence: TGTGCCAGCAGCCTTATCCCCGCCCTACAGGGGAGCGGTTCACCCCTCCACTTT. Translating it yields CASSLIPALQGSGSPLHF.

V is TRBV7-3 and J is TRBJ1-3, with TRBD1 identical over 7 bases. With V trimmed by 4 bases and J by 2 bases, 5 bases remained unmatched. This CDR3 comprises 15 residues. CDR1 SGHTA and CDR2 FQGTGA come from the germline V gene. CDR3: CASSSQGSPGNTIYF. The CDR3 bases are TGTGCCAGCAGCTCACAGGGGTCCCCTGGAAACACCATATATTTT.

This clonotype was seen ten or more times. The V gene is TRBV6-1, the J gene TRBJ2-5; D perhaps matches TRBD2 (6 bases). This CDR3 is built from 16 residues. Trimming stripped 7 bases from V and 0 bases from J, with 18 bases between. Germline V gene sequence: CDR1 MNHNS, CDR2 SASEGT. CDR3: CASKPGRGTYQETQYF. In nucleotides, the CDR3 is TGTGCCAGCAAACCAGGGCGAGGGACTTACCAAGAGACCCAGTACTTC.

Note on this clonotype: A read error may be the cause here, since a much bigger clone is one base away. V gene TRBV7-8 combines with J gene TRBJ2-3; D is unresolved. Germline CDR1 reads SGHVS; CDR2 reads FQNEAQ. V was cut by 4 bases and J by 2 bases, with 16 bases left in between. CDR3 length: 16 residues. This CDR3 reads CASSSRQVEFTDTQYF. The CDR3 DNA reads TGTGCCAGCAGCTCAAGACAAGTGGAATTCACAGATACGCAGTATTTT.

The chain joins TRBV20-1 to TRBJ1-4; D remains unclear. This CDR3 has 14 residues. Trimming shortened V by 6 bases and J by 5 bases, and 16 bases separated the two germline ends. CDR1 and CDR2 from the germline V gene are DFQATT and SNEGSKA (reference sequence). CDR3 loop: CSAQTRTGNEKLFF. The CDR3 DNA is TGCAGTGCCCAGACCCGGACGGGCAATGAAAAACTGTTTTTT.

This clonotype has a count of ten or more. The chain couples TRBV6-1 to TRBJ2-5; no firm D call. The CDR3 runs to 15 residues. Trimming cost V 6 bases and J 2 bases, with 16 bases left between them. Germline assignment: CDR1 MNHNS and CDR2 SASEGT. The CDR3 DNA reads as TGTGCCAGCAGAAAAATGGGGTTCGGGCAAGAGACCCAGTACTTC. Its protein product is CASRKMGFGQETQYF.

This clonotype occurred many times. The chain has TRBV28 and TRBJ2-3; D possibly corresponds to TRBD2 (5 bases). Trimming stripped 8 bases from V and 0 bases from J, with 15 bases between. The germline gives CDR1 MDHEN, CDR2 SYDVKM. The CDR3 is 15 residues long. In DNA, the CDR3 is TGTGCCAGCGTGGCGGGTACCCGGAGCACAGATACGCAGTATTTT. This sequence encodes CASVAGTRSTDTQYF.

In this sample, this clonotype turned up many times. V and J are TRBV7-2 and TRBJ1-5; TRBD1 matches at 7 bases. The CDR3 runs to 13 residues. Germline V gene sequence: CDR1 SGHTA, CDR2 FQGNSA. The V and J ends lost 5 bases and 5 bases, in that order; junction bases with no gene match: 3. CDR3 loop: CASSQGGYQPQHF. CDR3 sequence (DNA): TGTGCCAGCAGCCAGGGGGGATATCAGCCCCAGCATTTT.

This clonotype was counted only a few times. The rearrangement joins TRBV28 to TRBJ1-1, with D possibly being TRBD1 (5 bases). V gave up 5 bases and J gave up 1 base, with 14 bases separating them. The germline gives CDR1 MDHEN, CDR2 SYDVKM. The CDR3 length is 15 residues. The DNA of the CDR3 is TGTGCCAGCAGTGACTACACAGGACAGAACACTGAAGCTTTCTTT. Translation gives CASSDYTGQNTEAFF.

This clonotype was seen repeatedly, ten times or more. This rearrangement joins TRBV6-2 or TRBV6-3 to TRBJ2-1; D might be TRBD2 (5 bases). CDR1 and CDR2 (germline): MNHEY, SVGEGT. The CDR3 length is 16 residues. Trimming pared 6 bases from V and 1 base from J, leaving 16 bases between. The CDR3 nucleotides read TGTGCCAGCAGGAAGGAGGCAGTCGGGTCCTACAATGAGCAGTTCTTC. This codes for CASRKEAVGSYNEQFF.

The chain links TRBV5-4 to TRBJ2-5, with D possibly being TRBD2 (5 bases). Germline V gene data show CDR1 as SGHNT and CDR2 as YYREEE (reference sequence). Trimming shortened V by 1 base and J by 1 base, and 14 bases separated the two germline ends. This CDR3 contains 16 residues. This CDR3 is CASSLWGSGSQETQYF. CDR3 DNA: TGTGCCAGCAGCTTGTGGGGATCGGGGTCCCAAGAGACCCAGTACTTC.

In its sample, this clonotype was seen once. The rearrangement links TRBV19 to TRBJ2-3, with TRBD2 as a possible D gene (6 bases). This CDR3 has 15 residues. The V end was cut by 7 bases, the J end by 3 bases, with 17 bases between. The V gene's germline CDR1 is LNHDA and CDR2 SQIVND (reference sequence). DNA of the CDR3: TGTGCCAGTAAAGTGGAGGGGCTGGGGACAGATACGCAGTATTTT. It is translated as CASKVEGLGTDTQYF.